Following are 12 T cell receptor beta chains from one sample sequenced in a study of blood T cell repertoires in COVID-19. Sequenced by immunoSEQ multiplex PCR; TCRdb stores in-frame clones only, minus some. Of approximately 160,000 clones listed, roughly nine tenths are singletons. Sequenced sample: peripheral blood. The receptor source for this set is a woman in her 70s with acute or convalescent COVID-19.

The J gene is TRBJ1-2, the V gene TRBV7-9, with D maybe TRBD1 (5 bases). The ends were cut back, 5 bases at V and 5 bases at J, with 18 bases in the middle. Germline CDR1 reads SEHNR; CDR2 reads FQNEAQ (reference sequence). The length of the CDR3 is 15 residues. The CDR3 nucleotides read TGTGCCAGCAGCGATCTGGGGCCAGGGAGGTATGGCTACACCTTC. This codes for CASSDLGPGRYGYTF.

The chain combines TRBV6-2 or TRBV6-3 with TRBJ2-1; 11 bases match TRBD2. Germline CDR1 is MNHEY and CDR2 is SVGEGT. The CDR3 sequence is 17 residues long. The trim removed 0 bases at V and 4 bases at J, leaving 5 bases unmatched. CDR3 nucleotides: TGTGCCAGCAGTTACTCCCCGACTAGCGGGATATACAATGAGCAGTTCTTC. This encodes CASSYSPTSGIYNEQFF.

The V gene is TRBV10-1, the J gene TRBJ1-1, with 11 nucleotides matching TRBD1. J gave up 7 bases and V 7 bases, and 2 bases lay outside the gene matches. Germline values: CDR1 WNHNN, CDR2 SYGVQD (reference sequence). There are 12 residues in the CDR3. This CDR3 is CASTGTGGEAFF. CDR3 DNA sequence: TGCGCCAGCACCGGGACAGGGGGTGAAGCTTTCTTT.

The chain recombines TRBV6-6 with TRBJ2-3; 9 bases are shared with TRBD2. The germline V gene encodes CDR1 MNHNY and CDR2 SVGAGI (reference sequence). This CDR3 comprises 14 residues. V trimming: 6 bases; J trimming: 6 bases; junction bases outside the gene matches: 7. The CDR3 DNA follows: TGTGCCAGCAGGCATCTAGCGGGAAGGGATACGCAGTATTTT. Translated: CASRHLAGRDTQYF.

The J gene is TRBJ2-7, the V gene TRBV5-1; possible D gene TRBD1, 6 bases. Germline V gene sequence: CDR1 SGHRS, CDR2 YFSETQ. The CDR3 length is 15 residues. V lost 1 base and J lost 7, with 18 bases in between. The CDR3, as DNA: TGCGCCAGCAGCTTGTGGCAGGGGCTCGATGGGGAGCAGTACTTC. Protein product: CASSLWQGLDGEQYF.

The chain is built from TRBV28 and TRBJ2-5, with 10 positions matching TRBD2. Germline V gene sequence: CDR1 MDHEN, CDR2 SYDVKM. The CDR3 runs to 19 residues. J was trimmed by 5 bases and V by 3 bases; bases with no gene match: 18. CDR3 coding DNA: TGTGCCAGCAGTTTTCTTTCCAGGAGGCTAGCGGGAGTAGGGGAGACCCAGTACTTC. Protein: CASSFLSRRLAGVGETQYF. The variable domain in full, with the rest retrieved from reference TRBV28 and TRBJ2-5, is DVKVTQSSRYLVKRTGEKVFLECVQDMDHENMFWYRQDPGLGLRLIYFSYDVKMKEKGDIPEGYSVSREKKERFSLILESASTNQTSMYLCASSFLSRRLAGVGETQYFGPGTRLLVL.

This clone was observed a single time. V gene TRBV28 combines with J gene TRBJ1-5, with 7 bases aligning to TRBD1. V lost 3 bases, J lost 5 bases, and 10 bases stayed unmatched. This CDR3 has 16 amino acids. CDR1 is MDHEN, CDR2 SYDVKM, per germline. CDR3 sequence reads: CASSFYGQVFHQPQHF. In nucleotides, the CDR3 is TGTGCCAGCAGTTTTTATGGACAGGTCTTTCATCAGCCCCAGCATTTT.

V and J are TRBV5-1 and TRBJ1-4, with a weak D call TRBD1 (5 bases). V dropped 4 bases and J dropped 6 bases, with 16 bases sitting between them. The CDR3 covers 15 residues. Germline values: CDR1 SGHRS, CDR2 YFSETQ. CDR3 sequence: CASSITDSPYEKLFF. The CDR3 DNA reads TGCGCCAGCAGCATCACCGACAGTCCCTATGAAAAACTGTTTTTT.

The chain links TRBV7-2 to TRBJ2-1, with TRBD1 matching over 7 bases. The CDR3 sequence is 14 residues long. Germline V gene lookup returns CDR1 SGHTA and CDR2 FQGNSA. V trimming: 5 bases; J trimming: 10 bases; junction bases outside the gene matches: 11. The CDR3 region has the DNA TGTGCCAGCAGCCCCGACTTGACAGGGCGGGAGCAGTTCTTC. Residues: CASSPDLTGREQFF.

V is TRBV7-2 and J is TRBJ1-5; the D gene is possibly TRBD1 (6 bases). V lost 6 bases and J lost 7, with 16 bases in between. This CDR3 is 14 amino acids long. CDR1 is SGHTA, CDR2 FQGNSA, per germline. CDR3 loop: CASSQGQPGQPQHF. Written as DNA, the CDR3 is TGTGCCAGCAGTCAGGGACAACCGGGGCAGCCCCAGCATTTT. The entire variable domain, with the rest obtained from reference TRBV7-2 and TRBJ1-5, is as follows: GAGVSQSPSNKVTEKGKDVELRCDPISGHTALYWYRQSLGQGLEFLIYFQGNSAPDKSGLPSDRFSAERTGGSVSTLTIQRTQQEDSAVYLCASSQGQPGQPQHFGDGTRLSIL.

This chain connects TRBV2 to TRBJ1-3, with TRBD1 identical over 9 bases. Trimming removed 3 bases from V and 0 bases from J; junction bases left unmatched: 3. The CDR3 runs 16 residues. Per the germline V gene, CDR1 is SNHLY and CDR2 is FYNNEI. The CDR3 sequence: CASSEGTGSSGNTIYF. For the CDR3, the DNA is TGTGCCAGCAGTGAGGGGACAGGGAGCTCTGGAAACACCATATATTTT.

This chain links TRBV27 with TRBJ1-6; possible D gene TRBD1, 5 bases. Germline assignment: CDR1 MNHEY and CDR2 SMNVEV (reference sequence). This CDR3 is built from 17 residues. V was cut by 1 base and J by 6 bases, with 16 bases left in between. Here the CDR3 reads CASSLFLAGLTNSPLHF. The CDR3 region has the DNA TGTGCCAGCAGTTTATTTCTCGCAGGGTTAACTAATTCACCCCTCCACTTT.